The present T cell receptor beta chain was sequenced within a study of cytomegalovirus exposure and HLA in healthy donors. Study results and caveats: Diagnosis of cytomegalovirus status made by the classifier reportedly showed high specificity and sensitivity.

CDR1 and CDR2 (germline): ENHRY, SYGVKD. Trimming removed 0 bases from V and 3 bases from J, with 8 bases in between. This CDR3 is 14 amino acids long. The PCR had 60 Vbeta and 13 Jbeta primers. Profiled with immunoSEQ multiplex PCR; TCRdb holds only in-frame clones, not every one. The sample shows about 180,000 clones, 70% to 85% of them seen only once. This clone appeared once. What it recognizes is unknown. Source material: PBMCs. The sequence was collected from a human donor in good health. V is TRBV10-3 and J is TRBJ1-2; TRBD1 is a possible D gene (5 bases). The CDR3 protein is CAISESGHYYGYTF. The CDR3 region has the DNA TGTGCCATCAGTGAGTCGGGGCATTACTATGGCTACACCTTC.